One sample yielded the 2 T cell receptor beta chains listed below, sequenced in a study of T cells in Graves' hyperthyroidism and ophthalmopathy. Researchers took RNA transcripts and amplified the TCR beta CDR3 regions from them. First-round RT-PCR targeting the TCR CDR3 was performed with the HTBI primer set. Via MiXCR, TCRdb re-called the multiplex PCR reads, giving one row per CDR3 protein. The sample shows approximately 690,000 distinct CDR3 sequences, 13% to 15% of them seen only once. The specimen was blood. These receptors all stem from a woman aged 45-59 years with Graves' ophthalmopathy.

This clonotype was detected many times. The rearrangement joins TRBV2 to TRBJ2-7; D remains ambiguous. CDR3 length equals 14 residues. The V and J ends lost 4 bases and 2 bases respectively, with 12 bases between them. Germline V lookup: CDR1 SNHLY, CDR2 FYNNEI. CDR3 sequence: CASSARQNTYEQYF. CDR3 DNA: TGTGCCAGCAGTGCTAGGCAGAACACCTACGAGCAGTACTTC.

This clonotype was recorded once. V is TRBV19 and J is TRBJ2-1; 7 bases are a match to TRBD2. The CDR3 runs to 16 residues. Losses at the gene ends were 3 bases for V and 6 bases for J; bases not matched to a gene: 11. Germline CDR1 LNHDA, CDR2 SQIVND (reference sequence). CDR3 in amino acids: CASSMGGRPLINEQFF. Written as DNA, the CDR3 is TGTGCCAGTAGTATGGGAGGGCGTCCCCTCATCAATGAGCAGTTCTTC. Based on the CDR3 plus reference TRBV19 and TRBJ2-1, the full variable domain is DGGITQSPKYLFRKEGQNVTLSCEQNLNHDAMYWYRQDPGQGLRLIYYSQIVNDFQKGDIAEGYSVSREKKESFPLTVTSAQKNPTAFYLCASSMGGRPLINEQFFGPGTRLTVL.